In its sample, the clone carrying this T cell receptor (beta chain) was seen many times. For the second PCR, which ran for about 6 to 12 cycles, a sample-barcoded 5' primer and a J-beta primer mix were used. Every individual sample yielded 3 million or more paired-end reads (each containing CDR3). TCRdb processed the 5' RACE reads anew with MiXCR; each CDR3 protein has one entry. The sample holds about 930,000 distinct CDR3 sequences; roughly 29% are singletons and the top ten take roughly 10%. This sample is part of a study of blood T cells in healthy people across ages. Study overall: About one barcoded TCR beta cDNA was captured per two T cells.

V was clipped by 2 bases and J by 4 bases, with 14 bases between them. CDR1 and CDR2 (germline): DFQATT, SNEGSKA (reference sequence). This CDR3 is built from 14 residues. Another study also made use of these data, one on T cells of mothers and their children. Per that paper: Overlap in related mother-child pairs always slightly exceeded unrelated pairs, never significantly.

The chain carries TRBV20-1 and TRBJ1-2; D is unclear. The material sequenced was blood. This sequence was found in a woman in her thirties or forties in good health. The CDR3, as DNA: TGCAGTGCTAGAACAGCAGCCAAGGGCTATGGCTACACCTTC. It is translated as CSARTAAKGYGYTF.